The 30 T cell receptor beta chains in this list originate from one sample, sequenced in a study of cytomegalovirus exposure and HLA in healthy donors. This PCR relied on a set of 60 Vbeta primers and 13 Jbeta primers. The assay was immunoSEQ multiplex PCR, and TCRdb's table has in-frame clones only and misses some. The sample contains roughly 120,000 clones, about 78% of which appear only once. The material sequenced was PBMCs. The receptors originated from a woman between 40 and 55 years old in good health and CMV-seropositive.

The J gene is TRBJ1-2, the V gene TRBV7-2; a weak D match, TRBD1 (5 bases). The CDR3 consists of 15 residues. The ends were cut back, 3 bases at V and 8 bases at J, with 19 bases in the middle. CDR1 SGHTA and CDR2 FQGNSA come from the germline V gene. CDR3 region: CASSLVRTQGGGYTF. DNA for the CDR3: TGTGCCAGCAGCTTGGTCCGGACCCAGGGAGGAGGCTACACCTTC.

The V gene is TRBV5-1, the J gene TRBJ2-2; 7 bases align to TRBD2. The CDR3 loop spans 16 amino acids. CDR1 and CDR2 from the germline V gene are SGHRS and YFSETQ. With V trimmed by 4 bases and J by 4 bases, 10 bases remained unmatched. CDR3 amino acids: CASSPLTGGGTGELFF. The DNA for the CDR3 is TGCGCCAGCAGCCCGTTGACGGGGGGTGGCACCGGGGAGCTGTTTTTT.

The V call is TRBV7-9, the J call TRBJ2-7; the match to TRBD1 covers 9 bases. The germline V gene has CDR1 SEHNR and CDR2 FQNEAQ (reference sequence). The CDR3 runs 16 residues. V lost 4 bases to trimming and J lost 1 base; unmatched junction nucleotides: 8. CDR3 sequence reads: CASSSPQGQGSYEQYF. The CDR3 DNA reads TGTGCCAGCAGCTCCCCCCAGGGACAGGGATCCTACGAGCAGTACTTC.

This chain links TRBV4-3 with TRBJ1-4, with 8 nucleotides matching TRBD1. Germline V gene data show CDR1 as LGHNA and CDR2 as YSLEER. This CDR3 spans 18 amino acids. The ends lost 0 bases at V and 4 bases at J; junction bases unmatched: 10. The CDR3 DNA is TGCGCCAGCAGCCAAGATTGGACAGGGCTTAGGGATAATGAAAAACTGTTTTTT. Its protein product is CASSQDWTGLRDNEKLFF.

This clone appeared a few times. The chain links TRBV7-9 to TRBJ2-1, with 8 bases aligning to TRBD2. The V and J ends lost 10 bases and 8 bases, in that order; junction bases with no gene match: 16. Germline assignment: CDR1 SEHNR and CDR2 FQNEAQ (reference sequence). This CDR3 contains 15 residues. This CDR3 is CAIDSSGGGIYEQFF. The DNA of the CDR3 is TGTGCCATCGATTCAAGCGGGGGCGGCATCTATGAGCAGTTCTTC.

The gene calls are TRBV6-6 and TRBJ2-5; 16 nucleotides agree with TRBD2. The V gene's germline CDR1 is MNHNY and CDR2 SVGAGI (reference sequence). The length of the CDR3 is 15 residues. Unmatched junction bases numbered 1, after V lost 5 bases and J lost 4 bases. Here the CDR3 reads CASSGTSGGGETQYF. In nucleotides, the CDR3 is TGTGCCAGCAGTGGGACTAGCGGGGGGGGAGAGACCCAGTACTTC.

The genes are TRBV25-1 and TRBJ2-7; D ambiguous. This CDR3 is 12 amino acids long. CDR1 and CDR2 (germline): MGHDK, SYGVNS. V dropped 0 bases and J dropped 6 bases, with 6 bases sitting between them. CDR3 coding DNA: TGTGCCAGCAGTGAATACGTTTCCGAGCAGTACTTC. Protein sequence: CASSEYVSEQYF.

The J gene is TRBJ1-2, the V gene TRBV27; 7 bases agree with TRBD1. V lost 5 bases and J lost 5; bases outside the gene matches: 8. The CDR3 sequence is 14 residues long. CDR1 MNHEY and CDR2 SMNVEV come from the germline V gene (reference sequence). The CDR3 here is CASSRTGVGYGYTF. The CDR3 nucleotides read TGTGCCAGCAGTCGCACAGGGGTTGGATATGGCTACACCTTC.

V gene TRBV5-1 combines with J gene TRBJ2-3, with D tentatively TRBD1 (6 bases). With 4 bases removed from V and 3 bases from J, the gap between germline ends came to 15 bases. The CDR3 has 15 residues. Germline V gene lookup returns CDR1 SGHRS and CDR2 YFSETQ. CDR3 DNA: TGCGCCAGCAGCCCTAGGGCAGGGGCAACAGATACGCAGTATTTT. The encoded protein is CASSPRAGATDTQYF.

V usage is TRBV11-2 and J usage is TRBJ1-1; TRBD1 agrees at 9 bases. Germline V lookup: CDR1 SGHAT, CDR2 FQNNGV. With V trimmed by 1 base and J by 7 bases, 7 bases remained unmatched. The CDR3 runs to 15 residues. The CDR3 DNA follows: TGTGCCAGCAGCTTAGTTACAGGGGGCCAAGTTGAAGCTTTCTTT. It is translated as CASSLVTGGQVEAFF.

CDR3 amino acids: CASSVGMSRGIYGYTF. The CDR3 bases are TGTGCCAGCAGCGTCGGAATGTCCAGAGGGATCTATGGCTACACCTTC. The chain links TRBV9 to TRBJ1-2; D is undetermined. V gave up 2 bases and J gave up 4 bases, with 18 bases separating them. Germline V gene lookup returns CDR1 SGDLS and CDR2 YYNGEE. The CDR3 totals 16 residues.

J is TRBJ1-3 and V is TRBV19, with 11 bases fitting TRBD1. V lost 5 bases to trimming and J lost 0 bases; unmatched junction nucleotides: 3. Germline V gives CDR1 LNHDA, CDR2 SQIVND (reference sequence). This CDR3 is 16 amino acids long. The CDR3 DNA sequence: TGTGCCAGTAGTCTGGGACAGGGGGACTCTGGAAACACCATATATTTT. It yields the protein CASSLGQGDSGNTIYF.

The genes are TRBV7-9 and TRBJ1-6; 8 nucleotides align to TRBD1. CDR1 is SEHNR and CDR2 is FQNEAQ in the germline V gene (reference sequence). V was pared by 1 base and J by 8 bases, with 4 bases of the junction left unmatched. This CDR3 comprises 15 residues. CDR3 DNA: TGTGCCAGCAGCTTAGAGGGACAGGCCTATTCACCCCTCCACTTT. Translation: CASSLEGQAYSPLHF.

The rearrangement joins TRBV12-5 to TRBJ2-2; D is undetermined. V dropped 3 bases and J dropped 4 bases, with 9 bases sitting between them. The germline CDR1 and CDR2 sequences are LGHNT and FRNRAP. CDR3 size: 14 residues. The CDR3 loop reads CASGLGAFTGELFF. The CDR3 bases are TGTGCTAGTGGTTTAGGAGCTTTCACCGGGGAGCTGTTTTTT.

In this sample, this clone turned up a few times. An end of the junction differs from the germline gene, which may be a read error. CDR3 sequence: CASSSPGGVQPQHF. CDR3 nucleotides: TGTGCCAGCTCATCACCAGGGGGAGTTCAGCCCCAGCATTTT. This rearrangement joins TRBV18 to TRBJ1-5; 7 nucleotides agree with TRBD1. The CDR3 has 14 amino acids. Germline loops: CDR1 KGHSH, CDR2 LQKENI.

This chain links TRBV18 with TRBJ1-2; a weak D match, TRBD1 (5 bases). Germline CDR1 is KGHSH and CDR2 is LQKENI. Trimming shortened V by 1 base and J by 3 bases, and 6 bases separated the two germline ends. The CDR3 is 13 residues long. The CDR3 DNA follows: TGTGCCAGCTCACCACAGACAGACTATGGCTACACCTTC. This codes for CASSPQTDYGYTF. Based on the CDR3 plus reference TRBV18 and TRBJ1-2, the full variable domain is NAGVMQNPRHLVRRRGQEARLRCSPMKGHSHVYWYRQLPEEGLKFMVYLQKENIIDESGMPKERFSAEFPKEGPSILRIQQVVRGDSAAYFCASSPQTDYGYTFGSGTRLTVV.

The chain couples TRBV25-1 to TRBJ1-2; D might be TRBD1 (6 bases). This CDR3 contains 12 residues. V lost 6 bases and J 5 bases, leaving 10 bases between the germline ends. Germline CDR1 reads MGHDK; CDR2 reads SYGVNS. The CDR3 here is CASRGGPYGYTF. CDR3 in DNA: TGTGCCAGCAGGGGGGGGCCGTATGGCTACACCTTC.

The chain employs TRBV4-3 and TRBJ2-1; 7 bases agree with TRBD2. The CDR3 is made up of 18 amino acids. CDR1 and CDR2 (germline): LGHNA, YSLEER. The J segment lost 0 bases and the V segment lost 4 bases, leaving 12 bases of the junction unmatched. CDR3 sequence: CASSPQAGTTSSYNEQFF. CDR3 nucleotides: TGCGCCAGCAGCCCCCAGGCCGGGACTACCAGCTCCTACAATGAGCAGTTCTTC.

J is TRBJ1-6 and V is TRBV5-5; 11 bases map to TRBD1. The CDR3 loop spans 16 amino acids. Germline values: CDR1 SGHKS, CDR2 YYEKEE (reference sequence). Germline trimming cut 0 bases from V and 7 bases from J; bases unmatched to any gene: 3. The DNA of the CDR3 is TGTGCCAGCAGCTTGGATGGACAGGGGGCCAATTCACCCCTCCACTTT. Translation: CASSLDGQGANSPLHF.

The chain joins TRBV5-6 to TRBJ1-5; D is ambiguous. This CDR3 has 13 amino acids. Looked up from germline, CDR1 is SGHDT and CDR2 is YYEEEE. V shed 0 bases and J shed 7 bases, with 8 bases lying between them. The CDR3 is CASSLGPLQPQHF. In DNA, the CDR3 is TGTGCCAGCAGCTTGGGGCCTTTACAGCCCCAGCATTTT.

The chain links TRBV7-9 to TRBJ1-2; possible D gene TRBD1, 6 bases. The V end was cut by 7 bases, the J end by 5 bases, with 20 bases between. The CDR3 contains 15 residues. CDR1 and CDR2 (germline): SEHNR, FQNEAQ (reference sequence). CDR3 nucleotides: TGTGCCAGCACCCCGGGTGGGACACCCCTTTATGGCTACACCTTC. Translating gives CASTPGGTPLYGYTF.

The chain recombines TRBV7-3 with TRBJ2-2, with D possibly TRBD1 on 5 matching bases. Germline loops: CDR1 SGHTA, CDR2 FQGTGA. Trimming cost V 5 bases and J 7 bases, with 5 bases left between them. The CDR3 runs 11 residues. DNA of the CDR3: TGTGCCAGCAGCCAGGGCGGGGAGCTGTTTTTT. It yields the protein CASSQGGELFF.

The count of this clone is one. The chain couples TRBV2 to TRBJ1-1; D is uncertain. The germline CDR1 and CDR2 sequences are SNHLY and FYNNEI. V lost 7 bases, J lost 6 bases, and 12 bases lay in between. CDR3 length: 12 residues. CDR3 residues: CASIIGEAEAFF. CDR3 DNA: TGTGCCAGCATCATCGGGGAGGCTGAAGCTTTCTTT.

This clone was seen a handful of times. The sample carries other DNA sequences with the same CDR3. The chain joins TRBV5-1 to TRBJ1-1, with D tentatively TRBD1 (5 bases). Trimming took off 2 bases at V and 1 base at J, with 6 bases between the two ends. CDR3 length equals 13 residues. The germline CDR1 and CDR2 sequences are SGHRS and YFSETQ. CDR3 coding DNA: TGCGCCAGCAGCTTTGACAGGAACACTGAAGCTTTCTTT. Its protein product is CASSFDRNTEAFF. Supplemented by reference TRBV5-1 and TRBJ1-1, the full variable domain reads KAGVTQTPRYLIKTRGQQVTLSCSPISGHRSVSWYQQTPGQGLQFLFEYFSETQRNKGNFPGRFSGRQFSNSRSEMNVSTLELGDSALYLCASSFDRNTEAFFGQGTRLTVV.

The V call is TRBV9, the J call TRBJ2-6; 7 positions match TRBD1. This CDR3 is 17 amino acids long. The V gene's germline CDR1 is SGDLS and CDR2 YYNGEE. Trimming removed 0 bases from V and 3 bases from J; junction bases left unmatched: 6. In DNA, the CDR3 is TGTGCCAGCAGCGTAGACAAAAGGGGGCGTGGGGCCAACGTCCTGACTTTC. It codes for CASSVDKRGRGANVLTF.

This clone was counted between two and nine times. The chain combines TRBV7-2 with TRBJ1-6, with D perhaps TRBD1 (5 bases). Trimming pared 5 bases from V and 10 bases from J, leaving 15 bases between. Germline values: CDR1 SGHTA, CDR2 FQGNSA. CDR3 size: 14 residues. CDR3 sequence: CASSNRAGSSPLHF. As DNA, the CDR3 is TGTGCCAGCAGCAACCGGGCAGGGTCCTCACCCCTCCACTTT.

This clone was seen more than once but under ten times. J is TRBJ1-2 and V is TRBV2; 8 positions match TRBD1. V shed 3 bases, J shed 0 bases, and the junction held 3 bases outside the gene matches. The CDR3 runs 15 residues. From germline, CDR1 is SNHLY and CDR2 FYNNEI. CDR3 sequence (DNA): TGTGCCAGCAGTGAGGACAGGGCTTCTAACTATGGCTACACCTTC. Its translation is CASSEDRASNYGYTF. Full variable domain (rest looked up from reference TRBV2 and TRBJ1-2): EPEVTQTPSHQVTQMGQEVILRCVPISNHLYFYWYRQILGQKVEFLVSFYNNEISEKSEIFDDQFSVERPDGSNFTLKIRSTKLEDSAMYFCASSEDRASNYGYTFGSGTRLTVV.

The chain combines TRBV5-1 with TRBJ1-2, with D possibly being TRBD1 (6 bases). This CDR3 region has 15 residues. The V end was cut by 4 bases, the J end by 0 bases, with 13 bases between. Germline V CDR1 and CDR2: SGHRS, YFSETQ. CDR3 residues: CASSEGQSANYGYTF. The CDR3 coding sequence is TGCGCCAGCAGCGAAGGACAGTCGGCTAACTATGGCTACACCTTC.

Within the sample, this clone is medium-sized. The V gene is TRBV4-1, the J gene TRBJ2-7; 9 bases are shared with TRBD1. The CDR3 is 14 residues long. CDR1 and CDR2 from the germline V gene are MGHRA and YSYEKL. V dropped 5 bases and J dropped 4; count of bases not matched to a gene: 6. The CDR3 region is CASSSGQGGYEQYF. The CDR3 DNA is TGCGCCAGCAGCTCGGGACAGGGCGGTTACGAGCAGTACTTC.

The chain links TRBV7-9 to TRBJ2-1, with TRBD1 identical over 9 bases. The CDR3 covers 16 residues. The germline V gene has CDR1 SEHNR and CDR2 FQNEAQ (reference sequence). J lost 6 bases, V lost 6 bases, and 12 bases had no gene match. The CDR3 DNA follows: TGTGCCAGCAGGGTTTTCCGGGACAGGGCCCCCAATGAGCAGTTCTTC. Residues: CASRVFRDRAPNEQFF.